These 3 T cell receptor beta chains share one sample of origin, sequenced in a study of persistence of HIV-infected CD4 T cells. Anti-CD3/anti-CD28 beads served as a nonspecific positive control stimulus. CD4+ T cells upregulating both CD40 ligand and CD69 were sorted as responding cells. Sequencing used immunoSEQ version 4 in survey mode. Clones were read by immunoSEQ multiplex PCR, and TCRdb kept only the in-frame ones, dropping some. The sample has 44,000 or so clones; 90% to 95% are singletons. Their recognized antigens are unknown. Sample: CD4+ T cells sorted from PBMCs after approximately 19-hour stimulation, taken from a patient who received antiretroviral therapy. Receptor source: an adult man with HIV who was CMV-seropositive.

The CDR3 reads CASSPSGRGQPQHF. CDR3 DNA: TGCGCCAGTAGCCCGAGTGGGAGAGGTCAGCCCCAGCATTTT. The chain combines TRBV5-1 with TRBJ1-5; D uncertain. The ends were cut back, 8 bases at V and 6 bases at J, with 18 bases in the middle. Germline CDR1 reads SGHRS; CDR2 reads YFSETQ. The CDR3 runs to 14 residues.

The chain is built from TRBV12-3 or TRBV12-4 and TRBJ1-5; D gene uncertain. V dropped 5 bases and J dropped 9 bases, with 14 bases sitting between them. CDR3 size: 13 residues. The CDR3 coding sequence is TGTGCCAGCAGTCCGCGGCCGGAATCGCCCCAGCATTTT. The encoded protein is CASSPRPESPQHF.

The gene calls are TRBV18 and TRBJ1-1; 10 nucleotides align to TRBD1. Germline loops: CDR1 KGHSH, CDR2 LQKENI. Trimming removed 3 bases from V and 4 bases from J; junction bases left unmatched: 5. CDR3 length equals 15 residues. CDR3 nucleotides: TGTGCCAGCTCACCGCGGGACAGGGGCAGCACTGAAGCTTTCTTT. Its protein is CASSPRDRGSTEAFF.